Listed below are T cell receptor beta chains from one sample, sequenced in a study of OX40 agonist ivuxolimab in advanced cancers. Method: immunoSEQ multiplex PCR; TCRdb's copy keeps in-frame clones and lacks some. The data hold over 65,000 clones, with about 85% observed a single time. The material was CD4+ or CD8+ T cells sorted from blood, obtained in a trial of the OX40 agonist ivuxolimab. All receptors come from an adult with an advanced solid tumor such as melanoma, head and neck, liver or kidney cancer. Each CDR3 is given with its conserved first and last residue. D genes are given only for firm matches. The size field is filled for only some rows; it gives once, few, many or a size class.

v_gene	d_gene	abundance	j_gene	CDR3nt	CDR3aa
TRBV5-6	TRBD2	few	TRBJ2-1	TGTGCCAGCAGCGGACTGGTAGCGGGAGGGTCAGGTGAGCAGTTCTTC	CASSGLVAGGSGEQFF
TRBV5-1	TRBD1	.	TRBJ2-7	TGCGCCAGCAGCTTGGCCCCGGCAGGGGGCTACTCCTACGAGCAGTACTTC	CASSLAPAGGYSYEQYF
TRBV4-1	.	.	TRBJ2-1	TGCGCCAGCAGCCAAGATCGGCGGGCTAGCGATTACAATGAGCAGTTCTTC	CASSQDRRASDYNEQFF
TRBV1	.	.	TRBJ2-6	TGCACCAGCAGCCAAGCCCCCTTGGGCTCCCCTGCACCTGGGGCCAACGTCCTGACTTTC	CTSSQAPLGSPAPGANVLTF
TRBV2	TRBD1	.	TRBJ1-4	TGTGCCAGCGGGACAGGGGTCGGAAAACTGTTTTTT	CASGTGVGKLFF
TRBV30	TRBD1	.	TRBJ1-5	TGTGCCTGGAGTTTGGACAGGAGCAATCAGCCCCAGCATTTT	CAWSLDRSNQPQHF
TRBV7-8	.	.	TRBJ2-7	TGTGCCAGCAGCTTAGTAGCCGGGTTTGTCGAGCAGTACTTC	CASSLVAGFVEQYF
TRBV2	TRBD1	.	TRBJ1-2	TGTGCCAGCAGTCCGGACAGGGTGTATGGCTACACCTTC	CASSPDRVYGYTF
TRBV30	.	.	TRBJ1-5	TGTGCCTGGAGTCCCGAGACAGGACACAATCAGCCCCAGCATTTT	CAWSPETGHNQPQHF
TRBV19	.	.	TRBJ2-6	TGTGCCAGTACCGATCGAGGGGCTAGCTCTGGGGCCAACGTCCTGACTTTC	CASTDRGASSGANVLTF
TRBV23-1	.	once	TRBJ2-7	TGCGCCAGCAGTCCAGTAACGAGCTCCTACGAGCAGTACTTC	CASSPVTSSYEQYF
TRBV15	.	.	TRBJ2-3	TGTGCCACCAGCTTGCGGACTCACAGCACAGATACGCAGTATTTT	CATSLRTHSTDTQYF
TRBV19	TRBD1	.	TRBJ2-7	TGTGCCAGTAGTTTCGAGGACAGGACCTACGAGCAGTACTTC	CASSFEDRTYEQYF
TRBV27	TRBD2	.	TRBJ2-4	TGTGCCAGCAGTTTACGGACTAGCGGGGGGACTAAAAACATTCAGTACTTC	CASSLRTSGGTKNIQYF
TRBV10-3	TRBD1	.	TRBJ2-3	TGTGCCATCAGTGACACAGGGGCTAGCACAGATACGCAGTATTTT	CAISDTGASTDTQYF
TRBV30	.	.	TRBJ1-1	TGTGCCTGGAGGGGTAGGATGAACACTGAAGCTTTCTTT	CAWRGRMNTEAFF
TRBV18	.	.	TRBJ2-5	TGTGCCAGCTCACCACTAGCCGGAGAGACCCAGTACTTC	CASSPLAGETQYF
TRBV5-1	.	.	TRBJ1-6	TGCGCCAGCAGCTTGCAAGGGGGTGATTCACCCCTCCACTTT	CASSLQGGDSPLHF
TRBV5-1	.	.	TRBJ1-1	TGCGCCAGCAGCTTTGGGAGCACTGAAGCTTTCTTT	CASSFGSTEAFF
TRBV7-2	.	.	TRBJ1-5	TGTGCCAGCAGCTTAGGTCCCAGCCATCAGCCCCAGCATTTT	CASSLGPSHQPQHF
TRBV10-2	.	.	TRBJ2-7	TGCGCCAGCAGTGACAGAACTTCTGGAGACGAGCAGTACTTC	CASSDRTSGDEQYF
TRBV5-1	TRBD1	.	TRBJ2-7	TGCGCCAGCAGCTTGACAGGGGCCCCCTCCTACGAGCAGTACTTC	CASSLTGAPSYEQYF
TRBV6-1	.	.	TRBJ1-5	TGTGCCAGCAGACAGGGTGGTCAGCCCCAGCATTTT	CASRQGGQPQHF
TRBV18	.	.	TRBJ2-7	TGTGCCAGCTCACCCCCGAACAGACCTACGTCTTTGGTCGAGCAGTACTTC	CASSPPNRPTSLVEQYF
TRBV6-5	.	once	TRBJ1-2	TGTGCCAGCAGTTTGAACAGGGTTACTTCCGGCTACACCTTC	CASSLNRVTSGYTF
TRBV6-5	.	.	TRBJ1-4	TGTGCCAGCAGTTACTTAGGGGAAAATGAAAAACTGTTTTTT	CASSYLGENEKLFF
TRBV27	TRBD2	.	TRBJ2-1	TGTGCCAGCAGTCGGTGGACTAGCCTGTTGCGTGCCTATGAGCAGTTCTTC	CASSRWTSLLRAYEQFF
TRBV11-2	.	.	TRBJ2-1	TGTGCCAGCAGCTTAGCCAGCGCCAACAATGAGCAGTTCTTC	CASSLASANNEQFF